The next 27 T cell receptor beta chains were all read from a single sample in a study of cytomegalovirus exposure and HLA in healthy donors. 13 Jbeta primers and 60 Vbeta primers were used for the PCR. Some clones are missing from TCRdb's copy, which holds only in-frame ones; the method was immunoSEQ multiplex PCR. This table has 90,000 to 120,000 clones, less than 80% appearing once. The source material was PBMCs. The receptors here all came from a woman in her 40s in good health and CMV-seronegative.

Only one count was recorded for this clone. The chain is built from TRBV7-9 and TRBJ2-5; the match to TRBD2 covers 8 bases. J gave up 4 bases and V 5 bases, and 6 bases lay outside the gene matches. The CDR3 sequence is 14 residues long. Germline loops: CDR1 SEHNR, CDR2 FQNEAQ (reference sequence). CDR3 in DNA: TGTGCCAGCAGCCTCGGCGGGGGGCGAGAGACCCAGTACTTC. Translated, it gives CASSLGGGRETQYF.

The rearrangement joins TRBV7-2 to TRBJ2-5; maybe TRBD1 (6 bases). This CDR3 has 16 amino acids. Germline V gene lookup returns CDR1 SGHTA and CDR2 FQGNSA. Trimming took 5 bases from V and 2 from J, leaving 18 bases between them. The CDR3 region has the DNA TGTGCCAGCAGCGAAGACAGGACAAAAGAACAAGAGACCCAGTACTTC. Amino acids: CASSEDRTKEQETQYF.

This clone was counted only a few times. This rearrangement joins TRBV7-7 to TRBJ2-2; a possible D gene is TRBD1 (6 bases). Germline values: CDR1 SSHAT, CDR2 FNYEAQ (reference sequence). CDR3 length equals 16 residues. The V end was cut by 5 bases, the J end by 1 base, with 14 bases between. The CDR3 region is CASSPQMGQNTGELFF. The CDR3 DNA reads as TGTGCCAGCAGCCCCCAGATGGGACAGAACACCGGGGAGCTGTTTTTT.

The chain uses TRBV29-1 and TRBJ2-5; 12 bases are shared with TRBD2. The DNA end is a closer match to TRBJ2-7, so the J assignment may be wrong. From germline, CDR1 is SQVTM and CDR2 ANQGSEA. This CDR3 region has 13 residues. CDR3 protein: CSALAGGTGEQYF. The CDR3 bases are TGCAGCGCCCTAGCGGGAGGGACGGGCGAGCAGTACTTC.

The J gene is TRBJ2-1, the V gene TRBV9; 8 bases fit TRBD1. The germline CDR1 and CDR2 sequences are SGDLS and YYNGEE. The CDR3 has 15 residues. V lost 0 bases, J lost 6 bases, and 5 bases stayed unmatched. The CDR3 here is CASSVAGQVSNEQFF. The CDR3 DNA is TGTGCCAGCAGCGTAGCGGGACAGGTGAGCAATGAGCAGTTCTTC.

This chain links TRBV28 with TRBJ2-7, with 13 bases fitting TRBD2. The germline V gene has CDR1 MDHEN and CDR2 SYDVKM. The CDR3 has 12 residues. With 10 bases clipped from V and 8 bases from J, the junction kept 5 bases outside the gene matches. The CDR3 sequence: CATRTSGGKQYF. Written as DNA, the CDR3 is TGTGCCACCCGGACTAGCGGGGGCAAGCAGTACTTC.

The CDR3: CASTPGTNGGYEKLFF. DNA of the CDR3: TGTGCCAGCACTCCAGGGACCAACGGAGGGTACGAAAAACTGTTTTTT. The chain recombines TRBV28 with TRBJ1-4, with TRBD1 as a possible D gene (5 bases). This CDR3 has 16 amino acids. Germline V gene lookup returns CDR1 MDHEN and CDR2 SYDVKM. Trimming pared 7 bases from V and 8 bases from J, leaving 23 bases between.

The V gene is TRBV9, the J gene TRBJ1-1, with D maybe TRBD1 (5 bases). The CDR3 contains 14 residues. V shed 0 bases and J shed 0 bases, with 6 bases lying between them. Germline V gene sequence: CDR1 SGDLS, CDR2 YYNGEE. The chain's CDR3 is CASSVVQVNTEAFF. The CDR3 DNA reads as TGTGCCAGCAGCGTAGTACAGGTGAACACTGAAGCTTTCTTT.

CDR3 region: CASRDWAQNSPLHF. CDR3 DNA: TGTGCCAGCAGGGACTGGGCCCAGAATTCACCCCTCCACTTT. This sequence joins TRBV27 and TRBJ1-6; D gene ambiguous. Germline V gene lookup returns CDR1 MNHEY and CDR2 SMNVEV (reference sequence). CDR3 length: 14 residues. The V and J ends lost 6 bases and 7 bases respectively, with 13 bases between them.

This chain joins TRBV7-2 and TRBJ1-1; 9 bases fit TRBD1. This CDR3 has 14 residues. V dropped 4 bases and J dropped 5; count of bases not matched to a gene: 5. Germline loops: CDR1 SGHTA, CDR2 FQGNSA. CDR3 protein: CASSSQGAWTEAFF. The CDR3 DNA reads TGTGCCAGCAGCTCACAGGGGGCTTGGACTGAAGCTTTCTTT.

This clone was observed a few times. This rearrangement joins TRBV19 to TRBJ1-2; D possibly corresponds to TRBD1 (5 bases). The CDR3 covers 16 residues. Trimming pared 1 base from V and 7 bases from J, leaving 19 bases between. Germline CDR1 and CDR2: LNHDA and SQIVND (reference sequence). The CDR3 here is CASSIVAQGLLSGYTF. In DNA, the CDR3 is TGTGCCAGTAGTATAGTCGCGCAGGGACTTCTCTCTGGCTACACCTTC.

The CDR3 region is CASTPYGGNVYEQYF. The CDR3 DNA reads TGTGCCAGCACCCCTTATGGAGGGAATGTCTACGAGCAGTACTTC. This chain joins TRBV28 and TRBJ2-7; D might be TRBD2 (6 bases). V was trimmed by 7 bases and J by 3 bases, leaving 19 bases between them. This CDR3 contains 15 residues. CDR1 is MDHEN, CDR2 SYDVKM, per germline.

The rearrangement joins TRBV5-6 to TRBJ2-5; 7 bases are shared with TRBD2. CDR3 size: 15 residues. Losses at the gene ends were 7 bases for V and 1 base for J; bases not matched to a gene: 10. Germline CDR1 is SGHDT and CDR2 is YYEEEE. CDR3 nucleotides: TGTGCCAGCTGCCCGGGGGGAGGGACCCAAGAGACCCAGTACTTC. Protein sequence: CASCPGGGTQETQYF. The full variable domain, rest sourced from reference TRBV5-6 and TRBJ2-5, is DAGVTQSPTHLIKTRGQQVTLRCSPKSGHDTVSWYQQALGQGPQFIFQYYEEEERQRGNFPDRFSGHQFPNYSSELNVNALLLGDSALYLCASCPGGGTQETQYFGPGTRLLVL.

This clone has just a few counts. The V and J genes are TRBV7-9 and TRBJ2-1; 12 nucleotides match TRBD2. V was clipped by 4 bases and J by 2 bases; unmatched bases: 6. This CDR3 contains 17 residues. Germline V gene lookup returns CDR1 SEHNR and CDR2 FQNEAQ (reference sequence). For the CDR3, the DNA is TGTGCCAGCAGCTCGACGACTAGCGGGAGCACCTACAATGAGCAGTTCTTC. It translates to CASSSTTSGSTYNEQFF.

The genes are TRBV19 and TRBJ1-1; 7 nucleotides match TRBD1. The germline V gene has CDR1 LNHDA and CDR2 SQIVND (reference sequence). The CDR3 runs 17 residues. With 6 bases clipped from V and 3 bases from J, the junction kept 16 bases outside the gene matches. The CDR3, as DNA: TGTGCCAGTAGCAGGGGGACCGGGACCCTCGGAGACACTGAAGCTTTCTTT. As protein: CASSRGTGTLGDTEAFF.

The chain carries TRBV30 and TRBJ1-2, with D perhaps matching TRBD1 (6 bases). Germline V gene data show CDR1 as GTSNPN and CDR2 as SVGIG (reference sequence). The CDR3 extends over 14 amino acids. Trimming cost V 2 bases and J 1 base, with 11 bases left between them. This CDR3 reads CAWSPGAGNYGYTF. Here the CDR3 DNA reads TGTGCCTGGAGTCCAGGGGCGGGTAACTATGGCTACACCTTC. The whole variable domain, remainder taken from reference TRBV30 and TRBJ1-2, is SQTIHQWPATLVQPVGSPLSLECTVEGTSNPNLYWYRQAAGRGLQLLFYSVGIGQISSEVPQNLSASRPQDRQFILSSKKLLLSDSGFYLCAWSPGAGNYGYTFGSGTRLTVV.

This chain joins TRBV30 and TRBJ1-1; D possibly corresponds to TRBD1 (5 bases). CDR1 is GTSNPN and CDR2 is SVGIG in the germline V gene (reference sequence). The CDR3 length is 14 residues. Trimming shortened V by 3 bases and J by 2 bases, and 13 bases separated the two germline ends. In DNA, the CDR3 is TGTGCCTGGAGCGGAGACAGCCTCAACACTGAAGCTTTCTTT. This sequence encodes CAWSGDSLNTEAFF.

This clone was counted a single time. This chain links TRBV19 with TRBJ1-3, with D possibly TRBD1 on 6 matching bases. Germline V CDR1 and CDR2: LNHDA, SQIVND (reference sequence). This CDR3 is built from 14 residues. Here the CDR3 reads CASTGISSGNTIYF. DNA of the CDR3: TGTGCTTCGACAGGCATATCCTCTGGAAACACCATATATTTT.

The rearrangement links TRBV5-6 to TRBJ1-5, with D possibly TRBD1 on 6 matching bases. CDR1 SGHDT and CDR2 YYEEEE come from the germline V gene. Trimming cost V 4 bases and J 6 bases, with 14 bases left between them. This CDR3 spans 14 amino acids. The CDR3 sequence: CASSPAGGGQPQHF. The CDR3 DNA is TGTGCCAGCAGCCCGGCGGGGGGCGGTCAGCCCCAGCATTTT.

The CDR3 DNA reads TGTGCCAGCAGTTTAACCGGGACAGGGGGCTTTGTCTATGGCTACACCTTC. Translated: CASSLTGTGGFVYGYTF. The chain uses TRBV28 and TRBJ1-2, with 12 bases fitting TRBD1. Trimming cost V 2 bases and J 4 bases; bases outside gene matches: 8. CDR3 length equals 17 residues. Looked up from germline, CDR1 is MDHEN and CDR2 is SYDVKM.

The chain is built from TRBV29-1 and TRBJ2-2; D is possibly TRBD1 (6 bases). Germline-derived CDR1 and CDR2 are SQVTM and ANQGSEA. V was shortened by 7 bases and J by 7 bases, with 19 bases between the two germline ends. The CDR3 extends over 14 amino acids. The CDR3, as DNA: TGCAGCGCCAGGGGACGGAGCTGGAACGGGGAGCTGTTTTTT. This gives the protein CSARGRSWNGELFF.

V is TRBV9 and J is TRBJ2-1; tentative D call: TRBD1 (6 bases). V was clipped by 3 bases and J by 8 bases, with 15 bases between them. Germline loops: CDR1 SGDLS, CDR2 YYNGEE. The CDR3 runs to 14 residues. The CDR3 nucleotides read TGTGCCAGCAGCGCTCGACTTGCAGGGGATGAGCAGTTCTTC. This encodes CASSARLAGDEQFF.

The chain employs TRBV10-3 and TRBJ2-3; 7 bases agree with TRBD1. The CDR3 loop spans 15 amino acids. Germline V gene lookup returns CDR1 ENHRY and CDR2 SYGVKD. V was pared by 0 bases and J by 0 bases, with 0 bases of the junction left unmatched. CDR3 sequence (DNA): TGTGCCATCAGTGAGTCGACAGGGAGCACAGATACGCAGTATTTT. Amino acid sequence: CAISESTGSTDTQYF.

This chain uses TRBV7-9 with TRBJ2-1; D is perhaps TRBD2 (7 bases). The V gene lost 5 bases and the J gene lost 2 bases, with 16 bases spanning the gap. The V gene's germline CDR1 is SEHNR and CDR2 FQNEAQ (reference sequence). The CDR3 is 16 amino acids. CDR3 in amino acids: CASSPAGGPTYNEQFF. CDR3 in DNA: TGTGCCAGCAGCCCAGCCGGGGGGCCAACCTACAATGAGCAGTTCTTC.

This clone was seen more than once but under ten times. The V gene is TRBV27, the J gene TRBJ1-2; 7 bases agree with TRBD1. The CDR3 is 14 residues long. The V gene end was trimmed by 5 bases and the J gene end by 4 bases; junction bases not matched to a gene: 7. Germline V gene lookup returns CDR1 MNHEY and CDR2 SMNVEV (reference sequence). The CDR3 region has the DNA TGTGCCAGCAGTCCCGGGACAGTCTTCTATGGCTACACCTTC. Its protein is CASSPGTVFYGYTF.

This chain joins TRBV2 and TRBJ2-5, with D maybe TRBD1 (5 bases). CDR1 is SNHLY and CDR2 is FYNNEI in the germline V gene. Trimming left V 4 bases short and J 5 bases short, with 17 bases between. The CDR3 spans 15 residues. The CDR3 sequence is CASSGEKGSGETQYF. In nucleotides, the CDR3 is TGTGCCAGCAGTGGAGAAAAAGGGTCAGGGGAGACCCAGTACTTC.

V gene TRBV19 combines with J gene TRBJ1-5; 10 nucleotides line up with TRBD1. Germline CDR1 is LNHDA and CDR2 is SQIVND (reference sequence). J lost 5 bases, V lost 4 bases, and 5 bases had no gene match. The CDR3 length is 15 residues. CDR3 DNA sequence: TGTGCCAGTAGTAGGGACGACAGGGGGCATCAGCCCCAGCATTTT. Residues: CASSRDDRGHQPQHF.